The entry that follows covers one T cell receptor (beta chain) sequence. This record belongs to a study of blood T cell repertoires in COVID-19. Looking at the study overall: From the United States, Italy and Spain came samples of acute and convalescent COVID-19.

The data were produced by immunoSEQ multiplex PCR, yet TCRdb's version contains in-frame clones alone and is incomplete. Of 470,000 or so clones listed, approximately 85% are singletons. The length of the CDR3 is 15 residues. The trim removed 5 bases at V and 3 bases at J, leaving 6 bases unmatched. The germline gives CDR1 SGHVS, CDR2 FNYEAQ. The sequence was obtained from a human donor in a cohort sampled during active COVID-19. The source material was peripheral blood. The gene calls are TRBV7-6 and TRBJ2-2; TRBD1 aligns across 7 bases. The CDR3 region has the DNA TGTGCCAGCAGCCCAACAGGGGTGGACACCGGGGAGCTGTTTTTT. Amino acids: CASSPTGVDTGELFF.